This is a list of T cell receptor beta chains from one sample in a study of shared clonotypes between healthy human individuals. TCRdb's copy holds only in-frame clones and misses some; the assay was immunoSEQ multiplex PCR. This sample has millions of clones; approximately 94% occur once, and the top ten carry around 1.1%. The material sequenced was naive CD8+ T cells sorted from blood. Receptors were obtained from a man between 18 and 35 years old in good health. CDR3s include the opening cysteine and the closing phenylalanine or tryptophan. The D gene is left open where the match is weak. Rows may omit the clone size; those that give it use once, few, many or a size class.

J gene: TRBJ2-1
V gene: TRBV19
D gene: NA
clone size: NA
CDR3 DNA: TGTGCCAGTAGTATAGTCATCGGGGGCCGGAATGAGCAGTTCTTC
CDR3 protein: CASSIVIGGRNEQFF

J gene: TRBJ2-3
V gene: TRBV13
D gene: NA
clone size: NA
CDR3 DNA: TGTGCCGTGGGGACAGATACGCAGTATTTT
CDR3 protein: CAVGTDTQYF

J gene: TRBJ1-2
V gene: TRBV19
D gene: NA
clone size: NA
CDR3 DNA: TGTGCCAGTACCTCTTGGGATAGTTATGGCTACACCTTC
CDR3 protein: CASTSWDSYGYTF

J gene: TRBJ1-2
V gene: TRBV4-3
D gene: NA
clone size: NA
CDR3 DNA: TGCGCCAGCAGCCAAGGCCTCTATGGCTACACCTTC
CDR3 protein: CASSQGLYGYTF

J gene: TRBJ2-7
V gene: TRBV4-3
D gene: NA
clone size: NA
CDR3 DNA: TGCGCCAGCAGCCAAGGACAGAACTACGAGCAGTACTTC
CDR3 protein: CASSQGQNYEQYF

J gene: TRBJ2-7
V gene: TRBV29-1
D gene: NA
clone size: NA
CDR3 DNA: TGCAGCGTTGAAGACGGGCGTAGCTCCTACGAGCAGTACTTC
CDR3 protein: CSVEDGRSSYEQYF

J gene: TRBJ2-7
V gene: TRBV7-2
D gene: NA
clone size: NA
CDR3 DNA: TGTGCCAGCGGGTTCCCCTACGAGCAGTACTTC
CDR3 protein: CASGFPYEQYF

J gene: TRBJ1-4
V gene: TRBV11-1
D gene: TRBD1
clone size: NA
CDR3 DNA: TGTGCCAGCAGCTCGGGACAGGGGATTGAAAAACTGTTTTTT
CDR3 protein: CASSSGQGIEKLFF

J gene: TRBJ2-3
V gene: TRBV6-1
D gene: NA
clone size: NA
CDR3 DNA: TGTGCCAGTCAGTCTGCCTCTAGCACAGATACGCAGTATTTT
CDR3 protein: CASQSASSTDTQYF

J gene: TRBJ2-3
V gene: TRBV19
D gene: TRBD2
clone size: NA
CDR3 DNA: TGTGCCAGTAGAAGCGGGGATAGCACAGATACGCAGTATTTT
CDR3 protein: CASRSGDSTDTQYF

J gene: TRBJ2-3
V gene: TRBV7-6
D gene: TRBD2
clone size: NA
CDR3 DNA: TGTGCCAGCAGCCAACCTGAAGGTAGCGGGGGGCCGACAGATACGCAGTATTTT
CDR3 protein: CASSQPEGSGGPTDTQYF

J gene: TRBJ2-7
V gene: TRBV5-5
D gene: NA
clone size: NA
CDR3 DNA: TGTGCCAGCAGCTTGGTTATGGGGCCCGAGCAGTACTTC
CDR3 protein: CASSLVMGPEQYF

J gene: TRBJ2-7
V gene: TRBV27
D gene: NA
clone size: NA
CDR3 DNA: TGTGCCAGCAGTCTACAGGGCTACGCCTCCTACGAGCAGTACTTC
CDR3 protein: CASSLQGYASYEQYF

J gene: TRBJ1-5
V gene: TRBV7-6
D gene: NA
clone size: NA
CDR3 DNA: TGTGCCAGCAGCTCCCTCGGAGTCGATCAGCCCCAGCATTTT
CDR3 protein: CASSSLGVDQPQHF

J gene: TRBJ2-7
V gene: TRBV30
D gene: TRBD2
clone size: few
CDR3 DNA: TGTGCCTGGGCGCGGGAGTTCGAGCAGTACTTC
CDR3 protein: CAWAREFEQYF